One sample yielded the 26 T cell receptor beta chains listed below, sequenced in a study of shared clonotypes between healthy human individuals. The repertoire was sequenced with immunoSEQ multiplex PCR; TCRdb's copy has only in-frame clones and lacks some. Seen here are approximately 600,000 clones, approximately 96% observed once, and the top ten hold approximately 0.11%. CD45RO negativity and positive selection for CCR7 defined naive CD8 cells, a population that excluded terminally differentiated effector memory CD45RA+ cells. The sequenced sample was naive CD8+ T cells sorted from blood. The receptor source for this set is a woman in her twenties or thirties in good health.

On this clone: Mismatch with germline at one junction end may stem from a read error. The chain couples TRBV7-6 to TRBJ2-1, with D possibly matching TRBD2 (6 bases). Germline values: CDR1 SGHVS, CDR2 FNYEAQ. The CDR3 has 15 amino acids. In DNA form, the CDR3 reads TGTGCTAGCAGCCCGGGGGAGGTCCCCTACAATGAGCAGTTCTTC. This sequence encodes CASSPGEVPYNEQFF.

With regard to this clone: One end of the junction does not line up with germline, which may come from a read error. This chain links TRBV7-9 with TRBJ2-5; 7 bases fit TRBD1. CDR1 SEHNR and CDR2 FQNEAQ come from the germline V gene (reference sequence). The CDR3 spans 15 residues. Written as DNA, the CDR3 is TGTGCCAGCAGCTCTCGACAGGGTGAACAAGGGACCCAGTACTTC. Its protein is CASSSRQGEQGTQYF.

The chain couples TRBV7-9 to TRBJ1-2, with D uncertain. The germline V gene has CDR1 SEHNR and CDR2 FQNEAQ (reference sequence). Trimming pared 6 bases from V and 4 bases from J, leaving 18 bases between. The CDR3 covers 15 residues. In nucleotides, the CDR3 is TGTGCCAGCAGTTTATGGGCAGACCCTTCCTATGGCTACACCTTC. This translates into CASSLWADPSYGYTF.

CDR3 loop: CASSFGAARDTQYF. The CDR3 bases are TGTGCCAGCAGTTTCGGAGCGGCGCGGGATACGCAGTATTTT. V gene TRBV27 combines with J gene TRBJ2-3; a possible D gene is TRBD2 (5 bases). V was cut by 3 bases and J by 6 bases, with 13 bases left in between. CDR3 size: 14 residues. Looked up from germline, CDR1 is MNHEY and CDR2 is SMNVEV (reference sequence).

The sample holds one count of this clone. This sequence joins TRBV27 and TRBJ2-1, with 9 nucleotides matching TRBD2. The germline CDR1 and CDR2 sequences are MNHEY and SMNVEV (reference sequence). This CDR3 has 15 residues. The ends lost 7 bases at V and 0 bases at J; junction bases unmatched: 4. Here the CDR3 reads CASNSGRYSYNEQFF. In DNA, the CDR3 is TGTGCCAGCAACAGCGGGAGGTACTCCTACAATGAGCAGTTCTTC.

This clone showed up just once. The chain has TRBV19 and TRBJ2-1; no definite D call. The V and J ends lost 5 bases and 9 bases respectively, with 17 bases between them. The length of the CDR3 is 14 residues. Per germline, CDR1 LNHDA and CDR2 SQIVND (reference sequence). The CDR3 is CASSPTGPHVEQFF. In DNA form, the CDR3 reads TGTGCCAGTAGTCCCACTGGACCGCACGTTGAGCAGTTCTTC.

The rearrangement links TRBV28 to TRBJ1-1, with a tentative D call TRBD1 (5 bases). Trimming took 2 bases from V and 4 from J, leaving 14 bases between them. Germline CDR1 MDHEN, CDR2 SYDVKM. This CDR3 has 15 amino acids. The CDR3 loop is CASSLGSGASTEAFF. In DNA form, the CDR3 reads TGTGCCAGCAGTTTAGGTTCCGGGGCGTCCACTGAAGCTTTCTTT.

The chain has TRBV30 and TRBJ2-7, with TRBD1 identical over 12 bases. The CDR3 consists of 16 residues. Germline trimming cut 4 bases from V and 5 bases from J; bases unmatched to any gene: 12. Looked up from germline, CDR1 is GTSNPN and CDR2 is SVGIG (reference sequence). The chain's CDR3 is CAWTSPGTGGSDEQYF. CDR3 in DNA: TGTGCCTGGACCTCCCCCGGGACAGGGGGCAGCGACGAGCAGTACTTC.

V is TRBV19 and J is TRBJ2-7; 8 bases are a match to TRBD2. Trimming at V came to 5 bases and at J to 2 bases, leaving 17 bases not matched to a gene. The CDR3 runs to 18 residues. From germline, CDR1 is LNHDA and CDR2 SQIVND (reference sequence). Here the CDR3 reads CASSQHQPGLEMTYEQYF. The CDR3 coding sequence is TGTGCCAGTAGTCAACACCAACCGGGACTAGAAATGACCTACGAGCAGTACTTC.

This chain uses TRBV14 with TRBJ2-1; D is uncertain. Trimming removed 8 bases at V and 5 bases at J, with 7 bases between. This CDR3 is 11 amino acids long. Per the germline V gene, CDR1 is SGHDN and CDR2 is FVKESK. This CDR3 reads CASGVHNEQFF. CDR3 in DNA: TGTGCCAGCGGGGTCCACAATGAGCAGTTCTTC.

V gene TRBV29-1 combines with J gene TRBJ2-7; D unresolved. Germline CDR1 reads SQVTM; CDR2 reads ANQGSEA. Trimming removed 4 bases from V and 3 bases from J, with 7 bases in between. This CDR3 is built from 11 residues. In nucleotides, the CDR3 is TGCAGCGTTGGTGTCTTCTACGAGCAGTACTTC. This translates into CSVGVFYEQYF.

The chain is built from TRBV27 and TRBJ2-7; 10 bases map to TRBD2. Germline assignment: CDR1 MNHEY and CDR2 SMNVEV (reference sequence). CDR3 length equals 14 residues. V lost 6 bases and J lost 7; bases outside the gene matches: 9. The CDR3 region is CASRPIAGGEEQYF. The CDR3 DNA follows: TGTGCCAGCAGGCCAATAGCGGGAGGAGAAGAGCAGTACTTC.

This clone appeared a single time. The chain is built from TRBV27 and TRBJ1-5; TRBD1 matches at 8 bases. The CDR3 length is 14 residues. Trimming at V came to 7 bases and at J to 6 bases, leaving 8 bases not matched to a gene. CDR1 is MNHEY and CDR2 is SMNVEV in the germline V gene (reference sequence). The CDR3 DNA reads as TGTGCCAGCACGGCAGGGGGCTCAGGTCAGCCCCAGCATTTT. Encoded protein: CASTAGGSGQPQHF.

V is TRBV28 and J is TRBJ1-2, with 8 bases that match TRBD1. Germline loops: CDR1 MDHEN, CDR2 SYDVKM. This CDR3 spans 12 amino acids. J gave up 5 bases and V 6 bases, and 2 bases lay outside the gene matches. The CDR3 loop reads CASRRQGYGYTF. In DNA, the CDR3 is TGTGCCAGCAGACGACAGGGGTATGGCTACACCTTC.

The sample holds one count of this clone. This chain connects TRBV30 to TRBJ2-7; 9 bases are shared with TRBD2. This CDR3 has 14 amino acids. Losses at the gene ends were 3 bases for V and 5 bases for J; bases not matched to a gene: 8. CDR1 and CDR2 from the germline V gene are GTSNPN and SVGIG (reference sequence). CDR3 protein: CAWSDTGTSHEQYF. CDR3 sequence (DNA): TGTGCCTGGAGCGACACCGGGACTAGCCACGAGCAGTACTTC.

In this sample, this clone turned up a few times. The chain is built from TRBV7-9 and TRBJ1-1; D remains unclear. The V gene lost 3 bases and the J gene lost 5 bases, with 7 bases spanning the gap. This CDR3 spans 12 amino acids. Looked up from germline, CDR1 is SEHNR and CDR2 is FQNEAQ (reference sequence). The CDR3 reads CASSFGETEAFF. CDR3 DNA: TGTGCCAGCAGCTTTGGGGAGACTGAAGCTTTCTTT. The full variable domain, rest sourced from reference TRBV7-9 and TRBJ1-1, is DTGVSQNPRHKITKRGQNVTFRCDPISEHNRLYWYRQTLGQGPEFLTYFQNEAQLEKSRLLSDRFSAERPKGSFSTLEIQRTEQGDSAMYLCASSFGETEAFFGQGTRLTVV.

The chain combines TRBV7-3 with TRBJ2-3; 8 bases align to TRBD2. Looked up from germline, CDR1 is SGHTA and CDR2 is FQGTGA. V gave up 5 bases and J gave up 4 bases; unmatched junction bases: 17. The CDR3 has 18 residues. The CDR3 nucleotides are TGTGCCAGCAGCCTAGGCCCCGGGGCGGGAGGTCAGGCAGATACGCAGTATTTT. It codes for CASSLGPGAGGQADTQYF.

The sample holds one count of this clone. The rearrangement uses TRBV6-1 and TRBJ2-1; D may match TRBD1 or TRBD2 (6 bases each). V lost 6 bases and J lost 7, with 16 bases in between. The CDR3 extends over 14 amino acids. Germline V gene sequence: CDR1 MNHNS, CDR2 SASEGT. CDR3 DNA sequence: TGTGCCAGCAGCCCCTTTGGAGGGGGGAATGAGCAGTTCTTC. It codes for CASSPFGGGNEQFF.

This sequence joins TRBV4-1 and TRBJ2-7, with D hard to call. V lost 0 bases and J 7 bases, leaving 16 bases between the germline ends. The CDR3 totals 15 residues. Germline assignment: CDR1 MGHRA and CDR2 YSYEKL. For the CDR3, the DNA is TGCGCCAGCAGCCAAGAGGCGGAGCTGAGCTTGGAGCAGTACTTC. Amino acids: CASSQEAELSLEQYF.

The rearrangement uses TRBV5-1 and TRBJ2-7, with 9 bases matching TRBD1. This CDR3 is built from 14 residues. After removal of 4 bases from V and 5 bases from J, the junction contained 7 bases not matched to a gene. The germline V gene has CDR1 SGHRS and CDR2 YFSETQ. The CDR3 DNA reads TGCGCCAGCAGCCCCGGGACAGGGAGGCACGAGCAGTACTTC. Its protein is CASSPGTGRHEQYF.

The rearrangement uses TRBV11-2 and TRBJ1-3; D not certain. In germline, CDR1 is SGHAT, CDR2 FQNNGV. This CDR3 contains 16 residues. The V and J ends lost 5 bases and 0 bases respectively, with 14 bases between them. Here the CDR3 reads CASSRIPASSGNTIYF. The CDR3 DNA sequence: TGTGCCAGCAGCCGAATACCAGCTAGCTCTGGAAACACCATATATTTT. Full variable domain (rest looked up from reference TRBV11-2 and TRBJ1-3): EAGVAQSPRYKIIEKRQSVAFWCNPISGHATLYWYQQILGQGPKLLIQFQNNGVVDDSQLPKDRFSAERLKGVDSTLKIQPAKLEDSAVYLCASSRIPASSGNTIYFGEGSWLTVV.

The CDR3 DNA is TGTGCCAGCAGTGAAGGGGCAGCTGGAGTCTCTGGGGCCAACGTCCTGACTTTC. Its protein product is CASSEGAAGVSGANVLTF. V and J are TRBV2 and TRBJ2-6; D unclear. Trimming stripped 1 base from V and 0 bases from J, with 13 bases between. Germline values: CDR1 SNHLY, CDR2 FYNNEI. This CDR3 contains 18 residues.

In DNA, the CDR3 is TGTGCCAGCAGCTTAGACCCAGACGTGACCCAGTACTTC. Its protein product is CASSLDPDVTQYF. The V and J genes are TRBV7-9 and TRBJ2-5; D is ambiguous. Trimming cost V 1 base and J 7 bases, with 10 bases left between them. CDR1 is SEHNR and CDR2 is FQNEAQ in the germline V gene (reference sequence). The CDR3 sequence is 13 residues long.

CDR3 sequence (DNA): TGTGCCAGCAGTGCCCTGGGTATGAACACTGAAGCTTTCTTT. It yields the protein CASSALGMNTEAFF. The V gene is TRBV28, the J gene TRBJ1-1; D unresolved. There are 14 residues in the CDR3. Trimming removed 5 bases from V and 0 bases from J, with 10 bases in between. Looked up from germline, CDR1 is MDHEN and CDR2 is SYDVKM.

V usage is TRBV28 and J usage is TRBJ1-1; D not certain. Germline V gene lookup returns CDR1 MDHEN and CDR2 SYDVKM. V was pared by 5 bases and J by 4 bases, with 20 bases between. The CDR3 sequence is 16 residues long. The CDR3 nucleotides are TGTGCCAGCAGTACCACTCCTTCGTCCGTTGGCACTGAAGCTTTCTTT. Protein: CASSTTPSSVGTEAFF.

The chain uses TRBV25-1 and TRBJ1-2; D might be TRBD1 (5 bases). Trimming removed 1 base from V and 7 bases from J, with 16 bases in between. CDR1 MGHDK and CDR2 SYGVNS come from the germline V gene. This CDR3 comprises 15 residues. The CDR3 sequence: CASSESRQGLGGYTF. The CDR3 DNA is TGTGCCAGCAGTGAATCCCGGCAGGGTTTGGGTGGCTACACCTTC.